This T cell receptor beta chain was documented in a study of post-analysis software for immune sequencing data. Whole-study results and caveats: Controls showed lower frequencies than patients for five TRBV segments, and TRBV5-6, TRBV5-1 and TRBV20-1 were among these.

cDNA libraries of TCR beta carried unique molecular identifiers. One entry per CDR3 protein results from TCRdb running MiXCR on the PCR reads. This sample has a few hundred thousand distinct CDR3 sequences; more than 30% occur once, and the top ten carry 7.6%. This clonotype occurred many times. The antigen remains unidentified. Germline-derived CDR1 and CDR2 are MNHNY and SVGAGI (reference sequence). The CDR3 consists of 15 residues. Trimming stripped 5 bases from V and 0 bases from J, with 8 bases between. Material for sequencing was blood. This TCR was sampled from a girl aged 2 to 10 with multiple sclerosis. This chain links TRBV6-6 with TRBJ2-6; no reliable D call. The CDR3 region is CASSPLGSGANVLTF. The CDR3 DNA reads as TGTGCCAGCAGTCCCCTGGGCTCTGGGGCCAACGTCCTGACTTTC.